This T cell receptor beta chain was observed in a study of blood T cell repertoires in COVID-19. At the level of the study: Samples taken during acute and convalescent COVID-19 were collected in the United States, Italy and Spain.

Original processing methods: Amplification with reference gene primers provided the estimates of nucleated cell counts. Assay: immunoSEQ multiplex PCR; the TCRdb copy retains only in-frame clones and omits some. Clone size and V and J calls were adopted from that table, with D and trimming inferred from the DNA. The profile covers fewer than 500,000 clones, with more than 85% appearing a single time and 4% to 5.5% taken by the ten largest. Sequences were obtained from peripheral blood. The receptor was derived from a woman aged 30 to 39 with acute or convalescent COVID-19.

The CDR3: CASSWTGTGDGYTF. Written as DNA, the CDR3 is TGCGCCAGCAGCTGGACCGGGACAGGGGATGGCTACACCTTC. This rearrangement joins TRBV5-1 to TRBJ1-2, with 10 bases fitting TRBD1. The CDR3 runs to 14 residues. J gave up 6 bases and V 3 bases, and 5 bases lay outside the gene matches. The germline V gene encodes CDR1 SGHRS and CDR2 YFSETQ.